What follows are 26 T cell receptor beta chains derived from one specimen sequenced in a study of T cells in Graves' hyperthyroidism and ophthalmopathy. Authors of the study amplified TCR beta CDR3 regions from RNA transcripts. Carried out on the TCR CDR3, a first-round RT-PCR used the HTBI primer set. TCRdb redid the calling of the multiplex PCR reads with MiXCR, one entry per CDR3 protein. Of approximately 430,000 distinct CDR3 sequences listed, more than 15% are singletons. Sample: blood. These receptors came from a young woman with Graves' hyperthyroidism.

This clonotype has at least ten counts. The chain uses TRBV10-3 and TRBJ2-7; D uncertain. The germline CDR1 and CDR2 sequences are ENHRY and SYGVKD. Trimming took off 2 bases at V and 2 bases at J, with 10 bases between the two ends. The CDR3 runs 14 residues. The CDR3, as DNA: TGTGCCATCAGTGAGCGGCCCCCCACCTACGAGCAGTACTTC. The encoded protein is CAISERPPTYEQYF.

The chain recombines TRBV13 with TRBJ2-3, with 8 positions matching TRBD2. Germline assignment: CDR1 PRHDT and CDR2 FYEKMQ (reference sequence). The CDR3 loop spans 16 amino acids. The V gene end was trimmed by 5 bases and the J gene end by 0 bases; junction bases not matched to a gene: 7. The CDR3 region has the DNA TGTGCCAGCAGCGCGCCCGGGAGGGAGAGCACAGATACGCAGTATTTT. Its protein product is CASSAPGRESTDTQYF.

At least ten counts were recorded for this clonotype. The CDR3 coding sequence is TGTGCCAGCAGTTACGGGCTAAATCAGCCCCAGCATTTT. This encodes CASSYGLNQPQHF. This chain uses TRBV6-5 with TRBJ1-5; D gene uncertain. This CDR3 has 13 residues. V lost 2 bases, J lost 4 bases, and 6 bases lay in between. Per germline, CDR1 MNHEY and CDR2 SVGAGI.

This clonotype was observed many times. The gene calls are TRBV2 and TRBJ2-1; the match to TRBD2 covers 16 bases. The V gene end was trimmed by 5 bases and the J gene end by 4 bases; junction bases not matched to a gene: 8. Germline V gene data show CDR1 as SNHLY and CDR2 as FYNNEI. CDR3 length: 18 residues. CDR3 in DNA: TGTGCCAGCAGTAACCCCGGGACTAGCGGGAGGGGATACAATGAGCAGTTCTTC. Translated: CASSNPGTSGRGYNEQFF.

This clonotype was seen ten or more times. V gene TRBV20-1 combines with J gene TRBJ2-7; D is perhaps TRBD2 (6 bases). V gave up 0 bases and J gave up 0 bases, with 18 bases separating them. This CDR3 spans 17 amino acids. Germline CDR1 is DFQATT and CDR2 is SNEGSKA (reference sequence). CDR3 sequence: CSARDSAGTFGSYEQYF. DNA of the CDR3: TGCAGTGCTAGAGATTCCGCGGGGACTTTCGGCTCCTACGAGCAGTACTTC.

This clonotype was seen at least ten times. The V call is TRBV28, the J call TRBJ1-5, with D possibly TRBD1 on 5 matching bases. V was pared by 7 bases and J by 6 bases, with 13 bases between. The CDR3 contains 13 residues. The germline V gene has CDR1 MDHEN and CDR2 SYDVKM. The CDR3: CASTIGGVQPQHF. CDR3 nucleotide sequence: TGTGCCAGCACAATTGGGGGGGTTCAGCCCCAGCATTTT. The variable domain in full, with the rest retrieved from reference TRBV28 and TRBJ1-5, is DVKVTQSSRYLVKRTGEKVFLECVQDMDHENMFWYRQDPGLGLRLIYFSYDVKMKEKGDIPEGYSVSREKKERFSLILESASTNQTSMYLCASTIGGVQPQHFGDGTRLSIL.

This clonotype was picked up many times. The V call is TRBV20-1, the J call TRBJ2-3; 9 bases match TRBD2. The CDR3 spans 11 residues. J gave up 11 bases and V 6 bases, and 6 bases lay outside the gene matches. CDR1 DFQATT and CDR2 SNEGSKA come from the germline V gene (reference sequence). CDR3 protein: CSARRGGGQYF. The CDR3 DNA sequence: TGCAGTGCCCGGCGGGGGGGGGGGCAGTATTTT.

This chain joins TRBV12-3 or TRBV12-4 and TRBJ2-7; 16 positions agree with TRBD2. J lost 3 bases, V lost 1 base, and 6 bases had no gene match. The CDR3 is made up of 18 amino acids. The CDR3 nucleotides are TGTGCCAGCAGTTTAGGGGGACTAGCGGGAGGGCCCGGCTACGAGCAGTACTTC. Encoded protein: CASSLGGLAGGPGYEQYF.

The CDR3 loop is CASTLIWGTGELFF. The CDR3 DNA reads as TGTGCCAGCACCCTAATCTGGGGAACCGGGGAGCTGTTTTTT. The rearrangement uses TRBV6-2 or TRBV6-3 and TRBJ2-2; D not certain. Germline V gene data show CDR1 as MNHEY and CDR2 as SVGEGT. The CDR3 has 14 residues. Trimming pared 7 bases from V and 5 bases from J, leaving 14 bases between.

This clonotype was seen a handful of times. The chain recombines TRBV5-1 with TRBJ2-3; tentatively, D is TRBD1 (6 bases). CDR1 and CDR2 from the germline V gene are SGHRS and YFSETQ. The V end lost 7 bases, the J end lost 4 bases, and 16 bases lay between the germline ends. This CDR3 is built from 14 residues. Here the CDR3 reads CASGSGDSADTQYF. The DNA for the CDR3 is TGCGCCAGCGGATCAGGGGATAGCGCAGATACGCAGTATTTT.

This clonotype was picked up many times. This rearrangement joins TRBV25-1 to TRBJ2-7; D unresolved. The CDR3 runs to 15 residues. V was cut by 6 bases and J by 0 bases, with 15 bases left in between. CDR1 is MGHDK and CDR2 is SYGVNS in the germline V gene. This chain's CDR3 is CASSGAGSISYEQYF. CDR3 sequence (DNA): TGTGCCAGCAGCGGCGCAGGTTCCATCTCCTACGAGCAGTACTTC.

In its sample, this clonotype was seen many times. The CDR3 DNA follows: TGTGCCAGCAGCCTCGGGTACGAGTCTACTTGGTACTTC. As protein: CASSLGYESTWYF. This rearrangement joins TRBV7-8 to TRBJ2-5; D unclear. Germline V gives CDR1 SGHVS, CDR2 FQNEAQ. The length of the CDR3 is 13 residues. Trimming shortened V by 5 bases and J by 13 bases, and 20 bases separated the two germline ends.

This clonotype was found a few times. This chain uses TRBV4-2 with TRBJ1-1, with D unclear. The CDR3 runs 15 residues. The germline V gene encodes CDR1 LGHNA and CDR2 YNFKEQ. V dropped 0 bases and J dropped 4 bases, with 12 bases sitting between them. In DNA form, the CDR3 reads TGTGCCAGCAGCCAAGATATGGGGTGGGGCACTGAAGCTTTCTTT. Amino acids: CASSQDMGWGTEAFF.

This clonotype was found many times. The CDR3 region is CSVEWRGKGETQYF. The CDR3 bases are TGCAGCGTTGAATGGAGGGGGAAGGGGGAGACCCAGTACTTC. The chain combines TRBV29-1 with TRBJ2-5; either TRBD1 or TRBD2 may supply D (6 bases each). CDR3 length: 14 amino acids. The germline V and J ends were trimmed by 2 bases and 5 bases, with 15 bases remaining between them. Germline loops: CDR1 SQVTM, CDR2 ANQGSEA.

This clonotype was seen ten or more times. This chain joins TRBV7-2 and TRBJ1-5, with 7 bases fitting TRBD1. Germline CDR1 reads SGHTA; CDR2 reads FQGNSA. CDR3 length: 15 amino acids. V shed 2 bases and J 6 bases; nucleotides not matched to a gene: 7. The CDR3 DNA sequence: TGTGCCAGCAGCTTATCAACAGGGGTGGGTCAGCCCCAGCATTTT. Protein sequence: CASSLSTGVGQPQHF.

Worth noting for this clonotype: This may be a read error, as it is one base from a much larger clone. The gene calls are TRBV13 and TRBJ2-5, with no clear D. Deletions cut 5 bases from V and 4 bases from J, with 14 bases between. Germline V gene sequence: CDR1 PRHDT, CDR2 FYEKMQ (reference sequence). The CDR3 has 14 residues. In DNA, the CDR3 is TGTGCCAGCAGCCTTGGGTCGGCAGGAGAGACCCAGTACTTC. Translating it yields CASSLGSAGETQYF.

This clonotype was seen repeatedly, ten times or more. The V call is TRBV6-1, the J call TRBJ1-5; D is unresolved. Per germline, CDR1 MNHNS and CDR2 SASEGT. The V and J ends lost 7 bases and 0 bases respectively, with 10 bases between them. This CDR3 is built from 14 residues. This CDR3 reads CASTPGDSNQPQHF. The CDR3 DNA reads as TGTGCCAGCACCCCGGGCGATAGCAATCAGCCCCAGCATTTT.

This chain connects TRBV7-2 to TRBJ2-1, with 8 bases aligning to TRBD1. With 3 bases clipped from V and 3 bases from J, the junction kept 7 bases outside the gene matches. The CDR3 has 16 residues. The germline V gene encodes CDR1 SGHTA and CDR2 FQGNSA. The CDR3 loop reads CASSFPRTGNYNEQFF. CDR3 DNA: TGTGCCAGCAGCTTCCCCCGGACAGGGAACTACAATGAGCAGTTCTTC.

This clonotype has at least ten counts. The V gene is TRBV12-3 or TRBV12-4, the J gene TRBJ2-3; 8 bases line up with TRBD2. The CDR3 length is 16 residues. The V segment lost 8 bases and the J segment 5 bases; nucleotides outside the gene matches: 15. The CDR3 nucleotides read TGTGCCAGCCCCGGGGGGGGGGCCCGAGTGTTAGATACGCAGTATTTT. Its protein product is CASPGGGARVLDTQYF.

The chain joins TRBV3-1 to TRBJ2-7; 7 bases agree with TRBD1. Losses at the gene ends were 4 bases for V and 3 bases for J; bases not matched to a gene: 6. Germline lookup yields CDR1 LGHDT and CDR2 YNNKEL (reference sequence). This CDR3 has 14 amino acids. CDR3: CASSPTTGNYEQYF. In DNA form, the CDR3 reads TGTGCCAGCAGCCCCACGACAGGGAACTACGAGCAGTACTTC.

A single count supports this clonotype. The CDR3 region is CASRPRREGYTGELFF. CDR3 DNA sequence: TGTGCCAGCAGACCCCGGCGGGAGGGATACACCGGGGAGCTGTTTTTT. The gene calls are TRBV11-2 and TRBJ2-2; 9 bases map to TRBD2. Germline assignment: CDR1 SGHAT and CDR2 FQNNGV. The CDR3 length is 16 residues. V shed 6 bases, J shed 3 bases, and the junction held 8 bases outside the gene matches.

The table lists this clonotype with many counts. The J gene is TRBJ2-1, the V gene TRBV15, with D perhaps matching TRBD2 (6 bases). This CDR3 contains 15 residues. V shed 0 bases and J shed 7 bases, with 13 bases lying between them. The germline gives CDR1 LNHNV, CDR2 YYDKDF (reference sequence). CDR3 coding DNA: TGTGCCACCAGCAGAGACGGGACTGAACTTAATGAGCAGTTCTTC. It is translated as CATSRDGTELNEQFF.

This clonotype was recorded many times. The rearrangement uses TRBV3-1 and TRBJ2-5, with 7 bases lining up with TRBD2. The germline gives CDR1 LGHDT, CDR2 YNNKEL (reference sequence). V gave up 0 bases and J gave up 1 base; unmatched junction bases: 8. This CDR3 has 17 amino acids. DNA of the CDR3: TGTGCCAGCAGCCAAGATTGGAGTAGCGGGCCCCAAGAGACCCAGTACTTC. Protein sequence: CASSQDWSSGPQETQYF.

This clonotype was detected ten times or more. The CDR3 region is CASSLPSQDEKLFF. CDR3 nucleotide sequence: TGCGCCAGCAGCCTCCCGAGTCAGGATGAAAAACTGTTTTTT. V and J are TRBV5-1 and TRBJ1-4; D ambiguous. In germline, CDR1 is SGHRS, CDR2 YFSETQ. V gave up 4 bases and J gave up 6 bases, with 13 bases separating them. This CDR3 is 14 amino acids long.

Many counts were recorded for this clonotype. This chain joins TRBV20-1 and TRBJ2-7; D not certain. Germline V gene data show CDR1 as DFQATT and CDR2 as SNEGSKA (reference sequence). V was pared by 4 bases and J by 6 bases, with 13 bases between. The CDR3 consists of 12 residues. The CDR3 DNA follows: TGCAGTGCTACCAGATACGATGGCGAGCAGTACTTC. Amino acid sequence: CSATRYDGEQYF.

In its sample, this clonotype was seen many times. J is TRBJ2-7 and V is TRBV5-6; TRBD2 is a possible D gene (7 bases). Between the trimmed V and J ends, which lost 0 bases and 4 bases, there was a span of 14 bases. CDR1 is SGHDT and CDR2 is YYEEEE in the germline V gene. The CDR3 totals 15 residues. The CDR3 loop is CASSLVNRGAYEQYF. CDR3 sequence (DNA): TGTGCCAGCAGCTTGGTAAATCGGGGGGCTTACGAGCAGTACTTC. Together with reference TRBV5-6 and TRBJ2-7, the CDR3 gives the full variable domain: DAGVTQSPTHLIKTRGQQVTLRCSPKSGHDTVSWYQQALGQGPQFIFQYYEEEERQRGNFPDRFSGHQFPNYSSELNVNALLLGDSALYLCASSLVNRGAYEQYFGPGTRLTVT.